The 2 T cell receptor beta chains given below trace back to one sample, sequenced in a study of blood T cell repertoires in COVID-19 (dated by TCRdb to 2019 to 2021). To prepare the library, the immunoSEQ multiplex PCR assay was applied. TCRdb took over this immuneACCESS table, retaining in-frame rearrangements with V and J assigned. Such tables are incomplete; in checked studies, under half of the missing clones stem from an unresolved V gene, and the remainder is unexplained. Across this sample there are tens of thousands of clones, with 65% to 80% seen only once. The ten largest clones represent more than 7.5% of the sample. Sequencing was performed on peripheral blood. These receptors were taken from a human donor in a cohort sampled during active COVID-19.

This rearrangement joins TRBV27 to TRBJ1-2; D may be TRBD1 (5 bases). This CDR3 region has 14 residues. V dropped 3 bases and J dropped 5 bases, with 13 bases sitting between them. Germline lookup yields CDR1 MNHEY and CDR2 SMNVEV (reference sequence). This CDR3 is CASSFQGAGYGYTF. The DNA of the CDR3 is TGTGCCAGCAGTTTCCAAGGGGCTGGTTATGGCTACACCTTC.

In its sample, this clone was seen once. The V and J genes are TRBV13 and TRBJ2-1, with 14 bases that match TRBD2. The V gene's germline CDR1 is PRHDT and CDR2 FYEKMQ (reference sequence). V lost 8 bases, J lost 8 bases, and 14 bases stayed unmatched. The CDR3 extends over 17 amino acids. This CDR3 reads CASSPGLAGGGGDEQFF. The CDR3 DNA sequence: TGTGCCAGCTCGCCTGGACTAGCGGGAGGAGGTGGCGATGAGCAGTTCTTC.